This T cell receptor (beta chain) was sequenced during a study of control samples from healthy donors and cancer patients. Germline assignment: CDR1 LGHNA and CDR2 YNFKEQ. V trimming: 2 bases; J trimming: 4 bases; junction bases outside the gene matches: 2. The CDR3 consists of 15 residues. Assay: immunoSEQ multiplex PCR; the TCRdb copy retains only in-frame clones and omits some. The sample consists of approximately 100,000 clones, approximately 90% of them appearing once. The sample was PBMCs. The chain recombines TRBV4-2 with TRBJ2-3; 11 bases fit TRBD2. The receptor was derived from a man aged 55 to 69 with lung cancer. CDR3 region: CASSQTSGGADTQYF. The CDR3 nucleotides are TGTGCCAGCAGCCAAACTAGCGGGGGAGCAGATACGCAGTATTTT.